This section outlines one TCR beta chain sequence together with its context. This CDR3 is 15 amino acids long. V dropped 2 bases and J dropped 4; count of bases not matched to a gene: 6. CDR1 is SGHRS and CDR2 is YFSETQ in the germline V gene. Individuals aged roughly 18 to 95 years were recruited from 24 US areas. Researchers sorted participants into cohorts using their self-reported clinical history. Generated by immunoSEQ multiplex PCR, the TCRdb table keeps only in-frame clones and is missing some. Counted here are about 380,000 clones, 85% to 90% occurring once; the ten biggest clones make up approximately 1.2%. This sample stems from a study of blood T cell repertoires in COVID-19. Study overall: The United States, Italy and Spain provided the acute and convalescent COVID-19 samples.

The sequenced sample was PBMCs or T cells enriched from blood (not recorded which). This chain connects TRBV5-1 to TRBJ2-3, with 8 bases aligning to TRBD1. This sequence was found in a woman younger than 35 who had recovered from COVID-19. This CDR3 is CASSFGQGRPDTQYF. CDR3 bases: TGCGCCAGCAGCTTCGGACAGGGACGGCCAGATACGCAGTATTTT.